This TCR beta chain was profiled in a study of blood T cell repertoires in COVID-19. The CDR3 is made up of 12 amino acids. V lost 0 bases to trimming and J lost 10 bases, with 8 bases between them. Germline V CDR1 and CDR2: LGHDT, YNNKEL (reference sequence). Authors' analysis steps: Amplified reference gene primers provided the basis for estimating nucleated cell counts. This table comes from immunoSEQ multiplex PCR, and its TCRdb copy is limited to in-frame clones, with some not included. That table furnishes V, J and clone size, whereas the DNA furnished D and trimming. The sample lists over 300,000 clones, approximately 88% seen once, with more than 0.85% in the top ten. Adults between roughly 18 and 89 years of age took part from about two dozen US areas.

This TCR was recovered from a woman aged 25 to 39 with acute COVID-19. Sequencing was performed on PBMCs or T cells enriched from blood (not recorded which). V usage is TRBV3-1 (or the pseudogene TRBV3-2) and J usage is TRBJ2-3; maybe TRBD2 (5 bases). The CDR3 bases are TGTGCCAGCAGCCAAGATCGAGGGCCGCAGTATTTT. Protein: CASSQDRGPQYF.